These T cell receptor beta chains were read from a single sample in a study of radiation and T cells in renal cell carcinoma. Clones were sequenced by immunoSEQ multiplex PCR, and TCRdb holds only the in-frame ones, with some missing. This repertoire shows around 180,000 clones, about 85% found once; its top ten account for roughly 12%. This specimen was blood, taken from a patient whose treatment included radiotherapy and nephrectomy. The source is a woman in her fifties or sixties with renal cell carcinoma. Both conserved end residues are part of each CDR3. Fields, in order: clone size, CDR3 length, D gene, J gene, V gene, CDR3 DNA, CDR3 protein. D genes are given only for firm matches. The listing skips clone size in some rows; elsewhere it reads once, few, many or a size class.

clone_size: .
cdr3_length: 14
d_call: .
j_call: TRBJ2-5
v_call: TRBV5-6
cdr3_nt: TGTGCCAGCAGGGCCCAACTAGCCCGAGAGACCCAGTACTTC
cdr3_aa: CASRAQLARETQYF

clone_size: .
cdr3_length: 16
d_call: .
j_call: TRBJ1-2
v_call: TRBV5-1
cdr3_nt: TGCGCCAGCAGTACGCGCCCAAAGGAAAATGGGGATCTCTACACCTTC
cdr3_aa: CASSTRPKENGDLYTF

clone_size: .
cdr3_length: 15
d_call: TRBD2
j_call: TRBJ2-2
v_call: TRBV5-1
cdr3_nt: TGCGCCAGCAGCTACGGGACTAGCGGCACCGGGGAGCTGTTTTTT
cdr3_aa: CASSYGTSGTGELFF

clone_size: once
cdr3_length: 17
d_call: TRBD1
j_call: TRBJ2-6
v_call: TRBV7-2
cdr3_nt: TGTGCCAGCAGCTCGGGACAGTCTTTCTCTGGGGCCAACGTCCTGACTTTC
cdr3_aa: CASSSGQSFSGANVLTF

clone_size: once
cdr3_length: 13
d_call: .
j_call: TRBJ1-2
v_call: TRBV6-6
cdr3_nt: TGTGCCAGCAGTTACGAGAGTGGCTATGGCTACACCTTC
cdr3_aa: CASSYESGYGYTF

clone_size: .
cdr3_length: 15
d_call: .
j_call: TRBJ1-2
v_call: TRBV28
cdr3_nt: TGTGCCAGCAGTTTACCCCCGCCCGCCGAAAATGGCTACACCTTC
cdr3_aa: CASSLPPPAENGYTF

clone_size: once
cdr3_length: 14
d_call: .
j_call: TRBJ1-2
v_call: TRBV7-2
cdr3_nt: TGTGCCAGCAGCTTGACAGGACGGGACTATGGCTACACCTTC
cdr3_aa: CASSLTGRDYGYTF

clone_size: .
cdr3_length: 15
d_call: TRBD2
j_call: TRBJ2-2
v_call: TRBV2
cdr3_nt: TGTGCCAGCAGTGTGCGGGAGACGAACACCGGGGAGCTGTTTTTT
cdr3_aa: CASSVRETNTGELFF

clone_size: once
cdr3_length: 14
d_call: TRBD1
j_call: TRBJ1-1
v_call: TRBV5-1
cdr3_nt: TGCGCCAGCAGTTCAGACAGGGCGAACACTGAAGCTTTCTTT
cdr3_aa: CASSSDRANTEAFF

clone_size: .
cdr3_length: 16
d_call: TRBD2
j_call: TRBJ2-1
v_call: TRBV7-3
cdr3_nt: TGTGCCAGCAGCCCGACTAGCGGGGGATCCTACAATGAGCAGTTCTTC
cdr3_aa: CASSPTSGGSYNEQFF

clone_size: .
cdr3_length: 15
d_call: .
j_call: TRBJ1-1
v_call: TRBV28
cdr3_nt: TGTGCCAGCAGTTCTCCCGGACTGATGAACACTGAAGCTTTCTTT
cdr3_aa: CASSSPGLMNTEAFF

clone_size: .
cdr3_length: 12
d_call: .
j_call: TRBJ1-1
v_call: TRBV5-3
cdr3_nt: TGTGCCAGAATCACGATGAACACTGAAGCTTTCTTT
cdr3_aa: CARITMNTEAFF

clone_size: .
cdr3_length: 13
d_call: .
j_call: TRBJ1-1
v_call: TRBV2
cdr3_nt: TGTGCCAACCAACTTACAGGGTTAACTGAAGCTTTCTTT
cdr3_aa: CANQLTGLTEAFF

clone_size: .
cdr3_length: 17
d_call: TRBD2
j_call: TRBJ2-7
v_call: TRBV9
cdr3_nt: TGTGCCAGCAGCGCGGGAGGGGGGCTTTCCGGCACCTACGAGCAGTACTTC
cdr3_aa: CASSAGGGLSGTYEQYF

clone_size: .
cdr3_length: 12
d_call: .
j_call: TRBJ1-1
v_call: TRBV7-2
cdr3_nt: TGTGCCAGCAGCCCGGGAGGGGGATCGGCTTTCTTT
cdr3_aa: CASSPGGGSAFF

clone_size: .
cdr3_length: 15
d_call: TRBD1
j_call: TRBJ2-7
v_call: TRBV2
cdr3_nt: TGTGCCAGCAGTTGGTTAGGGCAGGGGGCGAGCGAGCAGTACTTC
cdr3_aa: CASSWLGQGASEQYF

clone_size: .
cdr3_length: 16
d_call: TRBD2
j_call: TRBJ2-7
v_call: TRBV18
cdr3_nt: TGTGCCAGCTCTATAGGGGTTAGCGGGCTTTCCTACGAGCAGTACTTC
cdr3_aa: CASSIGVSGLSYEQYF

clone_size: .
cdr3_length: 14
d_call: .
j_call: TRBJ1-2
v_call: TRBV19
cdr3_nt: TGTGCCAGTAGTACCCGACAGGATAACTATGGCTACACCTTC
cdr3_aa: CASSTRQDNYGYTF

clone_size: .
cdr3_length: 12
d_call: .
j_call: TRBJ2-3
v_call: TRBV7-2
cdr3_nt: TGTGCCAGCAGCTTAGGGACAGATACGCAGTATTTT
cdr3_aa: CASSLGTDTQYF

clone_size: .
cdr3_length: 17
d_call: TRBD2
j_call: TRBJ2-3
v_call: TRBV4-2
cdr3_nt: TGTGCCAGCAGCGATGCCGGGACTAGCCAGAACACAGATACGCAGTATTTT
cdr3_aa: CASSDAGTSQNTDTQYF

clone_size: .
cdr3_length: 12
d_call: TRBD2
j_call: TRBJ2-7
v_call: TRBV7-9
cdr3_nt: TGTGCCAGCAGCTTGGGAGGGGACGAGCAGTACTTC
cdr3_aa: CASSLGGDEQYF

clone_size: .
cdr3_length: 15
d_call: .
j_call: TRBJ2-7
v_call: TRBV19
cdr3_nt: TGTGCCAGTAGGGATTCCGGGACATTCCCCTACGAGCAGTACTTC
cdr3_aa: CASRDSGTFPYEQYF

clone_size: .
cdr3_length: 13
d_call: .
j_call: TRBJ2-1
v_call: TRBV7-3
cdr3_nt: TGTGCCAGCAGCTCCAACAGGGGAGGGGAGCAGTTCTTC
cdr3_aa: CASSSNRGGEQFF

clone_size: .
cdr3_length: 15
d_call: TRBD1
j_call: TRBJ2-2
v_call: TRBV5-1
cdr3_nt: TGCGCCAGCAGCCGGGACAGTACGGACACCGGGGAGCTGTTTTTT
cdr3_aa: CASSRDSTDTGELFF

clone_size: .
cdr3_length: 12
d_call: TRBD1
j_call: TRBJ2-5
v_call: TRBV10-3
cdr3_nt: TGTGCCGTGGGACAGGCCCCGGAGACCCAGTACTTC
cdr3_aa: CAVGQAPETQYF

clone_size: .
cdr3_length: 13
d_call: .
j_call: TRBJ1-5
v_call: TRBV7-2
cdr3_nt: TGTGCCAGCAGCTTAAACAGGCCGCAGCCCCAGCATTTT
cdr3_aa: CASSLNRPQPQHF

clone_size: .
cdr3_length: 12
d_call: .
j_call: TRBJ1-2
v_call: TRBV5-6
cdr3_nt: TGTGCCAGCACCCTAACAGGGTACGGCTACACCTTC
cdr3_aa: CASTLTGYGYTF

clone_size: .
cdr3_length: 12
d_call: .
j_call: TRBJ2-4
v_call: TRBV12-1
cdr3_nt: TGTGCCAGCAGCGCTTACAGGGAGCTTCAGTACTTC
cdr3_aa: CASSAYRELQYF

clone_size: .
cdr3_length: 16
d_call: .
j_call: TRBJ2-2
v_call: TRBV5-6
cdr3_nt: TGTGCCAGCAGCTTGGGTGGGACGACGAACACCGGGGAGCTGTTTTTT
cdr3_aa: CASSLGGTTNTGELFF

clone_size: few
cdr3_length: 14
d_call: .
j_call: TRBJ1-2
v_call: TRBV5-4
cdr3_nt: TGTGCCTCCAGACCGGCAGGGGCTAACTATGGCTACACCTTC
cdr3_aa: CASRPAGANYGYTF

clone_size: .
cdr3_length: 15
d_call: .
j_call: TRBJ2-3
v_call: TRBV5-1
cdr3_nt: TGCGCCAGCAGCTTGGGTGTAGTGCGCACAGATACGCAGTATTTT
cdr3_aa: CASSLGVVRTDTQYF

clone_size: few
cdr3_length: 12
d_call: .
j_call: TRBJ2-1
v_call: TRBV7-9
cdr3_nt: TGTGCCAGCAGCAACTCCCCAATCAGGCAGTTCTTC
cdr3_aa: CASSNSPIRQFF

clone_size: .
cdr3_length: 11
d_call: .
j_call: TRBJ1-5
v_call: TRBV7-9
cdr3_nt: TGTGCCAGCAGCTCCAACGGACCCCAGCATTTT
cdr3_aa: CASSSNGPQHF

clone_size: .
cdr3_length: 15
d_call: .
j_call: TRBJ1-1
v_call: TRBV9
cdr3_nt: TGTGCCAGCAGCGTAGGGCAGCGAGAGAACACTGAAGCTTTCTTT
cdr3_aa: CASSVGQRENTEAFF

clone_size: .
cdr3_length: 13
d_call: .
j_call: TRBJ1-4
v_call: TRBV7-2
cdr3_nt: TGTGCCAGCAAGAGGGGAGGTGACGAAAAACTGTTTTTT
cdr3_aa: CASKRGGDEKLFF

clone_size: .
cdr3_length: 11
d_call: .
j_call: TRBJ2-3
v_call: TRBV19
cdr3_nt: TGTGCCAGTAGTACCATTGATACGCAGTATTTT
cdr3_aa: CASSTIDTQYF

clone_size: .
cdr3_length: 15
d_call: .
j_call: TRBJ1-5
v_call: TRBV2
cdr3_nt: TGTGCCAGCAGGGCGACAGGATATAGCAATCAGCCCCAGCATTTT
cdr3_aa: CASRATGYSNQPQHF

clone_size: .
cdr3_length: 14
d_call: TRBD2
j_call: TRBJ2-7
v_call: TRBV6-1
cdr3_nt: TGTGCCAGCAGGACGGCCCGGGGGGTAATAGAGCAGTACTTC
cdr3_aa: CASRTARGVIEQYF

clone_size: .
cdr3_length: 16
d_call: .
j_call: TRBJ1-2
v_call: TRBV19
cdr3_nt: TGTGCCAGTAGTATAGCAGCGGCCTCAGTCAACTATGGCTACACCTTC
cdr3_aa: CASSIAAASVNYGYTF

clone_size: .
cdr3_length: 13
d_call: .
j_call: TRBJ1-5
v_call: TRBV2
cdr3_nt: TGTGCCAGCAATTGGGGCGGCAATCAGCCCCAGCATTTT
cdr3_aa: CASNWGGNQPQHF

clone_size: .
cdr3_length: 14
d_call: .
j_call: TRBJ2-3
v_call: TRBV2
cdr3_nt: TGTGCCAGCAGTGTACTCCTTTACACAGATACGCAGTATTTT
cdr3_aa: CASSVLLYTDTQYF

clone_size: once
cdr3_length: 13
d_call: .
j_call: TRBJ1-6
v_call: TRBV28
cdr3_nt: TGTGCCACCCAAGGCTCCTATAATTCACCCCTCCACTTT
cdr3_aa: CATQGSYNSPLHF

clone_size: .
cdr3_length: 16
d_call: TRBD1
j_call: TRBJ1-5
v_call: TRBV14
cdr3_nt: TGTGCCAGCAGCCATAAACAGGGGGGTGGGAATCAGCCCCAGCATTTT
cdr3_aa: CASSHKQGGGNQPQHF

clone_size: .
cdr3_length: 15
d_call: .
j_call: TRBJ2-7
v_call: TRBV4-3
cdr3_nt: TGCGCCAGCAGCCAAGATCAGGGGGGGTCCTACGAGCAGTACTTC
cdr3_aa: CASSQDQGGSYEQYF

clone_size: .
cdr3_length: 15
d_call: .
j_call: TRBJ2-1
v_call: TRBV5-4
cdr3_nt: TGTGCCAGCAGCCCTAACGGACAGAGCTACAATGAGCAGTTCTTC
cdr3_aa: CASSPNGQSYNEQFF

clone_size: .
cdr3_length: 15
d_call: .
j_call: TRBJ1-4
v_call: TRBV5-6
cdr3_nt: TGTGCCAGCAGCCTTTTCCAAATCTACCGTGAAAAACTGTTTTTT
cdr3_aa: CASSLFQIYREKLFF

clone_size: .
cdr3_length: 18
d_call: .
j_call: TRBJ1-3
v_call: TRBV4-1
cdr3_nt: TGCGCCAGCAGCCAAGATGGGGCGGGGAGTCGCTCTGGAAACACCATATATTTT
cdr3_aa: CASSQDGAGSRSGNTIYF

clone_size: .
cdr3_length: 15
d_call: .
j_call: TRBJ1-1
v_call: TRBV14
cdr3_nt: TGTGCCAGCAGCCCTAGACACTTCTTGAACACTGAAGCTTTCTTT
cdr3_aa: CASSPRHFLNTEAFF

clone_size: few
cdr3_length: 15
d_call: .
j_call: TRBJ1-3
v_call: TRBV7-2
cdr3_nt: TGTGCCAGCAGCCTCGGTCCCAGCTCTGGAAACACCATATATTTT
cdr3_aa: CASSLGPSSGNTIYF

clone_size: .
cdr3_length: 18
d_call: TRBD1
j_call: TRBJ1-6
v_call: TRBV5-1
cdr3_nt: TGCGCCAGCAGCTTGGCCGGGACAGGGAGCTCCTATAATTCACCCCTCCACTTT
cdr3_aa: CASSLAGTGSSYNSPLHF

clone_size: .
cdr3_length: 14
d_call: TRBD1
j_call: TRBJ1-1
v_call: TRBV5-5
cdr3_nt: TGTGCCAGCAGTCCGACAGGGGGGAACACTGAAGCTTTCTTT
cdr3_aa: CASSPTGGNTEAFF

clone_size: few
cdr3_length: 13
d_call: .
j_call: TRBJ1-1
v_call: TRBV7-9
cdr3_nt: TGTGCCAGCAGCATAAGACAGGCCGCTGAAGCTTTCTTT
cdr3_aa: CASSIRQAAEAFF

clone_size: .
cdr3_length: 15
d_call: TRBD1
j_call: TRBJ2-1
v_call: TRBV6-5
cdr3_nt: TGTGCCAGCAGGTTGAACCGGGACAGGTACAATGAGCAGTTCTTC
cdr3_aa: CASRLNRDRYNEQFF

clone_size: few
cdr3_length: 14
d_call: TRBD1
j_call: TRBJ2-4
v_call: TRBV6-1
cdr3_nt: TGTGCCAGCAGTGGGAGACAGGGGTTCAACATTCAGTACTTC
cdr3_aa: CASSGRQGFNIQYF